These T cell receptor beta chains were read from a single sample in a study of shared clonotypes between healthy human individuals. Produced via immunoSEQ multiplex PCR; TCRdb's table is partial and in-frame only. The top ten clones hold 0.39% of a sample with a few million clones, just over 90% of them seen once. Sequences were obtained from naive CD4+ T cells from PBMCs. Every receptor here comes from a man aged 18 to 29 in good health. Some clones in this sample may be carry-over from other donors' samples. Each CDR3 is given without its conserved first and last residue.

v_gene	j_gene	CDR3aa
TRBV10-3	TRBJ1-2	AIRAGIPNGVPEGYT
TRBV5-4	TRBJ2-1	ASSSAVSYNEQF
TRBV5-1	TRBJ2-5	ASSLGGTDKETQY
TRBV9	TRBJ2-2	ASSVVPRTGELF
TRBV7-6	TRBJ2-7	ASSSGPGRGGYEQY
TRBV6-5	TRBJ1-2	ASSWRQLNYGYT
TRBV19	TRBJ2-7	ASSDPGQGFEQY
TRBV2	TRBJ1-4	ASSVSGFNEKLF
TRBV28	TRBJ1-2	ASSLRSGGAFGYT
TRBV6-5	TRBJ1-4	ASSRLGATNEKLF
TRBV5-6	TRBJ1-2	ASSPGRAYGYT
TRBV5-4	TRBJ2-5	ASSLVSGRRGRETQY
TRBV21-1	TRBJ2-7	ASSKRASGRFYEQY
TRBV4-1	TRBJ2-5	ASSPFRAEQQETQY
TRBV4-1	TRBJ2-5	ASSQAVAGKETQY
TRBV28	TRBJ2-7	ASSLTPPSSYEQY
TRBV5-1	TRBJ1-4	ASSSTRGTEKLF
TRBV10-1	TRBJ1-5	ASSDEKVRDSLFYSNQPQH
TRBV29-1	TRBJ2-7	SGTSGEMEQY
TRBV19	TRBJ2-7	ASSIAWGYYEQY
TRBV6-5	TRBJ1-5	ASRYDSNQPQH
TRBV11-2	TRBJ2-7	ASRFLWSPLFDSSYEQY
TRBV6-1	TRBJ1-1	ASSEYPGHSGSEAF
TRBV30	TRBJ2-1	AWTSGAHSVNEQF
TRBV11-2	TRBJ2-1	ASSLGLAGTAEQF
TRBV6-5	TRBJ2-7	ASSPRRGRYEQY
TRBV7-2	TRBJ1-5	ASSQGAGMGNQPQH
TRBV27	TRBJ1-5	ASSRFSNQPQH
TRBV30	TRBJ2-7	AWSRETAGSFSYEQY